Listed below are T cell receptor beta chains from one sample, sequenced in a study of PD-1 blockade in classical Hodgkin lymphoma. Sequencing was performed with immunoSEQ multiplex PCR; in TCRdb, only in-frame clones are kept and a portion is missing. Here the sample spans 90,000 to 110,000 clones, around nine tenths being singletons. The material sequenced was peripheral blood mononuclear cells (PBMCs), taken before the fourth cycle of nivolumab. These receptors were collected from a human donor with classical Hodgkin lymphoma. CDR3s include the opening cysteine and the closing phenylalanine or tryptophan. D genes are given only for firm matches. Rows give clone size only sometimes, using once, few, many, or a class for an expanded clone.

cdr3_aa,cdr3_nt,v_call,cdr3_length,d_call,clone_size,j_call
CASSLDRSSYNEQFF,TGTGCCAGCAGCTTAGACAGGAGCTCCTACAATGAGCAGTTCTTC,TRBV7-6,15,NA,few,TRBJ2-1
CASKERYTEAFF,TGTGCCAGCAAGGAACGGTACACTGAAGCTTTCTTT,TRBV2,12,NA,NA,TRBJ1-1
CASSLKDRVNTEAFF,TGTGCCAGCAGTTTAAAGGACAGGGTGAACACTGAAGCTTTCTTT,TRBV27,15,TRBD1,once,TRBJ1-1
CASSQGSLNYGYTF,TGTGCCAGCAGTCAGGGATCGCTTAACTATGGCTACACCTTC,TRBV6-5,14,NA,NA,TRBJ1-2
CASRLGGASSYEQYF,TGTGCCAGCAGACTCGGGGGGGCTAGCTCCTACGAGCAGTACTTC,TRBV5-5,15,TRBD2,NA,TRBJ2-7
CASSPQPQAGHGYTF,TGTGCCAGCAGCCCTCAACCCCAGGCGGGGCATGGCTACACCTTC,TRBV9,15,NA,NA,TRBJ1-2
CASSLGQGARRTEAFF,TGCGCCAGCAGCTTGGGACAGGGGGCTCGTCGCACTGAAGCTTTCTTT,TRBV5-1,16,TRBD1,NA,TRBJ1-1
CASRVSVARSNQPQHF,TGTGCCAGCAGAGTTAGCGTGGCGCGGAGCAATCAGCCCCAGCATTTT,TRBV27,16,NA,NA,TRBJ1-5
CASSLGPDYEQYF,TGCGCCAGCAGCTTGGGACCTGACTACGAGCAGTACTTC,TRBV5-1,13,NA,NA,TRBJ2-7
CASSLGIAGGTDTQYF,TGTGCCAGCAGCTTAGGGATCGCGGGAGGCACAGATACGCAGTATTTT,TRBV7-9,16,TRBD2,few,TRBJ2-3
CASSIRMNTEAFF,TGTGCCAGTAGTATTAGAATGAACACTGAAGCTTTCTTT,TRBV19,13,NA,NA,TRBJ1-1
CASSRRTGELFF,TGTGCCAGTAGTCGTCGCACCGGGGAGCTGTTTTTT,TRBV19,12,NA,NA,TRBJ2-2
CASSRGGRDTIYF,TGCGCCAGCAGTAGAGGGGGGAGGGACACCATATATTTT,TRBV10-2,13,NA,NA,TRBJ1-3
CASSELVGYGSEQYF,TGTGCCAGCAGTGAATTGGTGGGTTACGGGAGCGAGCAGTACTTC,TRBV6-1,15,NA,NA,TRBJ2-7
CAWRAGGGNEKLFF,TGCGCCTGGAGAGCCGGCGGGGGGAATGAAAAACTGTTTTTT,TRBV30,14,NA,NA,TRBJ1-4
CASSRPGQGIYNEQFF,TGTGCCAGCTCACGCCCGGGACAGGGAATCTACAATGAGCAGTTCTTC,TRBV18,16,TRBD1,NA,TRBJ2-1
CASSLGLAGDLPGEQFF,TGTGCCAGCAGCTTAGGTTTGGCGGGAGATCTCCCCGGGGAGCAGTTCTTC,TRBV7-2,17,TRBD2,NA,TRBJ2-1
CASSMDRDQPQHF,TGTGCCAGCAGCATGGACAGGGATCAGCCCCAGCATTTT,TRBV2,13,TRBD1,NA,TRBJ1-5
CASSYKVGRHYNEQFF,TGTGCCAGCAGTTACAAGGTAGGGCGGCACTACAATGAGCAGTTCTTC,TRBV6-5,16,NA,NA,TRBJ2-1
CASSAGYEQYF,TGTGCCAGCAGTGCAGGGTACGAGCAGTACTTC,TRBV2,11,NA,NA,TRBJ2-7
CASTIWGGDYNEQFF,TGCGCCAGCACCATTTGGGGAGGGGACTACAATGAGCAGTTCTTC,TRBV5-1,15,TRBD2,NA,TRBJ2-1
CASSILAAELSANYGYTF,TGTGCCAGTAGTATCCTTGCGGCAGAACTTTCAGCTAACTATGGCTACACCTTC,TRBV19,18,NA,NA,TRBJ1-2
CASSTLPGRTNYGYTF,TGCGCCAGCAGCACCCTCCCGGGCCGAACTAACTATGGCTACACCTTC,TRBV5-1,16,NA,NA,TRBJ1-2
CASSVWGRASTDTQYF,TGTGCCAGCAGCGTTTGGGGGAGGGCGAGCACAGATACGCAGTATTTT,TRBV9,16,TRBD2,NA,TRBJ2-3
CASSSVAGGFKNEQFF,TGTGCCAGCAGCTCCGTAGCGGGAGGTTTTAAGAATGAGCAGTTCTTC,TRBV13,16,TRBD2,once,TRBJ2-1
CASSSRGTVVLKQFF,TGTGCCAGCAGCTCTCGAGGGACGGTTGTCTTAAAGCAGTTCTTC,TRBV7-6,15,NA,NA,TRBJ2-1
CASSLGQASSQPQHF,TGTGCCAGCAGCTTGGGACAGGCCTCAAGCCAGCCCCAGCATTTT,TRBV5-6,15,NA,NA,TRBJ1-5
CASSPIGIQGHGYTF,TGTGCCAGCTCACCAATAGGAATCCAGGGGCATGGCTACACCTTC,TRBV18,15,NA,NA,TRBJ1-2
CASSSRDPNTGELFF,TGTGCCAGCAGCTCTCGGGACCCGAACACCGGGGAGCTGTTTTTT,TRBV11-2,15,NA,NA,TRBJ2-2
CASSSVMKLGHQPQHF,TGTGCCAGTTCAAGCGTCATGAAACTCGGGCATCAGCCCCAGCATTTT,TRBV19,16,NA,NA,TRBJ1-5
CASSFRQGMNTEAFF,TGTGCCAGCAGTTTTCGGCAGGGGATGAACACTGAAGCTTTCTTT,TRBV28,15,NA,once,TRBJ1-1
CASSPLLPAGANVLTF,TGTGCCAGCTCACCTTTGCTCCCGGCTGGGGCCAACGTCCTGACTTTC,TRBV18,16,NA,NA,TRBJ2-6
CASSQESVGRRNGYTF,TGCGCCAGCAGCCAAGAATCGGTGGGGAGAAGAAATGGCTACACCTTC,TRBV4-1,16,NA,NA,TRBJ1-2
CASSLGTDQETQYF,TGCGCCAGCAGCCTAGGGACTGACCAAGAGACCCAGTACTTC,TRBV5-1,14,NA,once,TRBJ2-5
CATSRDVGRTEAFF,TGTGCCACCAGCAGAGATGTGGGCAGGACTGAAGCTTTCTTT,TRBV15,14,NA,NA,TRBJ1-1
CASSLNGVMNTEAFF,TGTGCCAGCAGCTTGAATGGAGTGATGAACACTGAAGCTTTCTTT,TRBV5-4,15,NA,NA,TRBJ1-1
CASSGAAGGKQYNEQFF,TGCGCCAGCAGCGGGGCAGCGGGAGGAAAACAGTACAATGAGCAGTTCTTC,TRBV4-1,17,TRBD2,NA,TRBJ2-1
CASSGRTGDPHEQYF,TGTGCCAGCAGTGGCAGGACAGGGGATCCCCACGAGCAGTACTTC,TRBV28,15,TRBD1,once,TRBJ2-7
CASSLDGRAFF,TGCGCCAGCAGCTTGGATGGGCGAGCTTTCTTT,TRBV5-1,11,NA,NA,TRBJ1-1
CAWSAPDMTISPLHF,TGTGCCTGGAGTGCACCGGACATGACTATTTCACCCCTCCACTTT,TRBV30,15,NA,once,TRBJ1-6
CASSLAEQDRGYTF,TGTGCCAGCAGCTTAGCAGAACAAGACCGGGGCTACACCTTC,TRBV7-9,14,NA,NA,TRBJ1-2
CASSQEWGPPNYGYTF,TGCGCCAGCAGCCAAGAGTGGGGTCCACCCAACTATGGCTACACCTTC,TRBV4-1,16,NA,NA,TRBJ1-2
CASSRGQGALNTEAFF,TGTGCCAGCAGCCGTGGACAGGGGGCATTGAACACTGAAGCTTTCTTT,TRBV5-4,16,TRBD1,few,TRBJ1-1
CASSLSQGAYGYTF,TGTGCCAGCAGCTTAAGCCAGGGGGCCTATGGCTACACCTTC,TRBV11-2,14,TRBD1,NA,TRBJ1-2